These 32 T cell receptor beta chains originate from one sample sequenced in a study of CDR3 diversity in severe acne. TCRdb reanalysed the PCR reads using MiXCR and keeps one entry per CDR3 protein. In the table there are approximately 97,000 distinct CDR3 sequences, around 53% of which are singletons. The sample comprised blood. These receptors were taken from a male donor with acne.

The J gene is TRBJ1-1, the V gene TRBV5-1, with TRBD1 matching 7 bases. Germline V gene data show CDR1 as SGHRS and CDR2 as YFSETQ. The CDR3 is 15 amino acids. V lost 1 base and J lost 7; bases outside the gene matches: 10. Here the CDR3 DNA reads TGCGCCAGCAGCTTGTCTGGAGGGGGCGCGGATGAAGCTTTCTTT. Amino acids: CASSLSGGGADEAFF.

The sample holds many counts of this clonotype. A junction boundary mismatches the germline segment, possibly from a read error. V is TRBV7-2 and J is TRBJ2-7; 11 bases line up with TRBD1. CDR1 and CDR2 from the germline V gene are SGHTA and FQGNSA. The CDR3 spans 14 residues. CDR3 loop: CASSLGQGAYEQYF. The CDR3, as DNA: TGCGCCAGCAGCTTGGGACAGGGGGCCTACGAGCAGTACTTC.

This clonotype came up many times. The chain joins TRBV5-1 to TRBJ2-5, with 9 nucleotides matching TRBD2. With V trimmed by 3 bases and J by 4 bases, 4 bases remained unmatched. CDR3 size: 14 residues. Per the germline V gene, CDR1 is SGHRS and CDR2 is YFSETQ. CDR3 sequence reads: CASSSGLAGETQYF. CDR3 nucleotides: TGCGCCAGCAGCTCGGGACTAGCTGGAGAGACCCAGTACTTC. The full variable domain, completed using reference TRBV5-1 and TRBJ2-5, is KAGVTQTPRYLIKTRGQQVTLSCSPISGHRSVSWYQQTPGQGLQFLFEYFSETQRNKGNFPGRFSGRQFSNSRSEMNVSTLELGDSALYLCASSSGLAGETQYFGPGTRLLVL.

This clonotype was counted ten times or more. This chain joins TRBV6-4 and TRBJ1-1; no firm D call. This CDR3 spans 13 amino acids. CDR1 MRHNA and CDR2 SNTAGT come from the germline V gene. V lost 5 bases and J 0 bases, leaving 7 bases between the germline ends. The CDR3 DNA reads TGTGCCAGCAGTCACGACATGAACACTGAAGCTTTCTTT. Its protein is CASSHDMNTEAFF.

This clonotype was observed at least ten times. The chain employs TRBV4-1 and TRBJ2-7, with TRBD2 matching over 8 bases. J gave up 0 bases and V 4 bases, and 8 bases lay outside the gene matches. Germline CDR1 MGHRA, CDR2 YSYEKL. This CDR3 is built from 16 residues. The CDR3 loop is CASSPRVAGSSYEQYF. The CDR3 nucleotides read TGCGCCAGCAGCCCGCGGGTAGCGGGGAGCTCCTACGAGCAGTACTTC.

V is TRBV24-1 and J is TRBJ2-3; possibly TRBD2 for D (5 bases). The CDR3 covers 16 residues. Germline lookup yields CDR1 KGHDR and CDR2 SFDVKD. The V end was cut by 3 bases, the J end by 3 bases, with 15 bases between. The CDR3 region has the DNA TGTGCCACCAGTGATCCCGGACTCATTGGGACAGATACGCAGTATTTT. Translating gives CATSDPGLIGTDTQYF.

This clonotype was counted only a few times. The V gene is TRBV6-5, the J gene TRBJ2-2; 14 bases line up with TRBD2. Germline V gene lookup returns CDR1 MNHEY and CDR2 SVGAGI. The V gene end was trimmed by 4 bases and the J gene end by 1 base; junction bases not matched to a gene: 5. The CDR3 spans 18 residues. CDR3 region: CASSSLGLAGGNTGELFF. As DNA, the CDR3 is TGTGCCAGCAGTTCACTAGGACTAGCGGGAGGGAACACCGGGGAGCTGTTTTTT.

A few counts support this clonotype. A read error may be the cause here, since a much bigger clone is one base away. The CDR3 bases are TGTGCCAGCAGCTTACTATTCGGAGAGGGGACAATGCAGTTCTTC. This translates into CASSLLFGEGTMQFF. The genes are TRBV13 and TRBJ2-1; TRBD1 is a possible D gene (6 bases). This CDR3 region has 15 residues. Germline V gene sequence: CDR1 PRHDT, CDR2 FYEKMQ (reference sequence). V lost 2 bases, J lost 12 bases, and 20 bases lay in between.

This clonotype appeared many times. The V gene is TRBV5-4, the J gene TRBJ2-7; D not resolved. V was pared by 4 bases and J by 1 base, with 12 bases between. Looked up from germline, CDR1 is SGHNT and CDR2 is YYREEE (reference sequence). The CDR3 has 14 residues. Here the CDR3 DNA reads TGTGCCAGCAGCCCCGGGCCTAATTCCTACGAGCAGTACTTC. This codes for CASSPGPNSYEQYF.

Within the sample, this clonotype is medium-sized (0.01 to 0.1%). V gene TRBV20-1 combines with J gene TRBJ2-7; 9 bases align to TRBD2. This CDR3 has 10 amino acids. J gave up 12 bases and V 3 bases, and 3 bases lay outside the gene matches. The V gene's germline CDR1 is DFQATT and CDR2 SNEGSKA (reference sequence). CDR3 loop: CSASLREGYF. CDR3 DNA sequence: TGCAGTGCTAGTTTGCGGGAGGGGTACTTC.

In DNA form, the CDR3 reads TGTGCCAGCAGCTCTCCGGTCTCGGGTCATAGAACCCGTCACAAGACTGAAGCTTTCTTT. This gives the protein CASSSPVSGHRTRHKTEAFF. V and J are TRBV11-2 and TRBJ1-1; D unresolved. V lost 4 bases, J lost 5 bases, and 32 bases lay in between. CDR1 and CDR2 (germline): SGHAT, FQNNGV. The CDR3 loop spans 20 amino acids.

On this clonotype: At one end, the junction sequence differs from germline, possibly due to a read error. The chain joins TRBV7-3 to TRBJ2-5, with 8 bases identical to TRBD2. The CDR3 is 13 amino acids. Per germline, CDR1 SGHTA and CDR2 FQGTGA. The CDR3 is CASSHRGGQPLIF. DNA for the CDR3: TGTGCCAGCAGTCATCGGGGGGGGCAACCCTTAATTTTC.

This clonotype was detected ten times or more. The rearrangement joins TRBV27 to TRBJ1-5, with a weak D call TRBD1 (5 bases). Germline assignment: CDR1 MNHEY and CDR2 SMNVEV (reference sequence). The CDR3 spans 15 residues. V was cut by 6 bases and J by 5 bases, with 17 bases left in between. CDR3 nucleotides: TGTGCCAGCAGCCCCCGTGGGGCCGGCTATCAGCCCCAGCATTTT. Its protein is CASSPRGAGYQPQHF.

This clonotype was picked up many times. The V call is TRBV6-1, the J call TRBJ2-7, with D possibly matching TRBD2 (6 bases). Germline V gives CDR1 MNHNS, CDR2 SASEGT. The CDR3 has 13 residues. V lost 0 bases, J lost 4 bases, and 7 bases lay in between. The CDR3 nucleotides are TGTGCCAGCAGTGAAGCAGGACTATACGAGCAGTACTTC. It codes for CASSEAGLYEQYF.

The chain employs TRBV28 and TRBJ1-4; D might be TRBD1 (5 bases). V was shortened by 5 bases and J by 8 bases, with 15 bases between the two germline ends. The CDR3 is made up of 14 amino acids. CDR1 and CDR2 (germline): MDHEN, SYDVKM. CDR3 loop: CASSTSRGAEKLFF. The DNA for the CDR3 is TGTGCCAGCAGTACCAGTCGGGGCGCGGAAAAACTGTTTTTT.

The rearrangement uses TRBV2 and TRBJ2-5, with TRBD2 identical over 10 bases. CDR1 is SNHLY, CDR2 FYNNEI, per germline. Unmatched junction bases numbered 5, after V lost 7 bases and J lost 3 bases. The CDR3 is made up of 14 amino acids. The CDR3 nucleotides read TGTGCCAGCACTCCTAGCGGGAGAAAAGAGACCCAGTACTTC. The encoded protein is CASTPSGRKETQYF.

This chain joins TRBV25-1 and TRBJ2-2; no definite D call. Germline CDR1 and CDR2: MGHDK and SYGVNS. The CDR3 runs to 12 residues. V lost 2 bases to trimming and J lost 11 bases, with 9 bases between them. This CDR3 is CASSEQNGELFF. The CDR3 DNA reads TGTGCCAGCAGTGAACAAAATGGCGAGCTGTTTTTT.

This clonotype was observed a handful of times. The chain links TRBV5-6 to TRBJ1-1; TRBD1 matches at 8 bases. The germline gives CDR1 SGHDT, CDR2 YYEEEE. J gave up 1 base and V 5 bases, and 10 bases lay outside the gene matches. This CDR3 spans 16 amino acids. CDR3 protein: CASRLRTGTTNTEAFF. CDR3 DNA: TGTGCCAGCAGACTTAGGACAGGGACAACGAACACTGAAGCTTTCTTT.

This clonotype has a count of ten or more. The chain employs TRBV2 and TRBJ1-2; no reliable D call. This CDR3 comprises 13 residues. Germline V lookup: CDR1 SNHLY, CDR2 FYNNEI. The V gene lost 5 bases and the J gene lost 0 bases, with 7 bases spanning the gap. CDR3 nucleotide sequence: TGTGCCAGCAGTACGAAGACTAACTATGGCTACACCTTC. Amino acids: CASSTKTNYGYTF.

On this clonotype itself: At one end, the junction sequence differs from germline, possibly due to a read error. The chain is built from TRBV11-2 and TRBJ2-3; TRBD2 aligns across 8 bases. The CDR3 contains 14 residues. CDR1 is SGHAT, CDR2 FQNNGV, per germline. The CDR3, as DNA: TGTGCCGGCAGCTTTCCCGGGGGGGCAGATACGCAGTATTTT. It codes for CAGSFPGGADTQYF.

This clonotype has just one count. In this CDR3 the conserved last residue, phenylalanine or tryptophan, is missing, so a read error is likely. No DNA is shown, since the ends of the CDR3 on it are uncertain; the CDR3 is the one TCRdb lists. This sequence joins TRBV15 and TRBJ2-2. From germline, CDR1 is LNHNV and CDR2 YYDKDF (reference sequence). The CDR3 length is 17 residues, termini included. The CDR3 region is CATSRDGSRMEHRGAVV.

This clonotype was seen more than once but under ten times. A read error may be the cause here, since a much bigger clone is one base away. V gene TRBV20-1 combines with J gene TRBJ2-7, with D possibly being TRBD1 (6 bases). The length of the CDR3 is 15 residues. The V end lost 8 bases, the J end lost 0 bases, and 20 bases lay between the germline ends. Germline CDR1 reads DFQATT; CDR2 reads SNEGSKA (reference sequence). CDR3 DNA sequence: TGCAGTACTCCGAGCCCTGGGACATACTCCTACGAGCAGTACTTC. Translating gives CSTPSPGTYSYEQYF.

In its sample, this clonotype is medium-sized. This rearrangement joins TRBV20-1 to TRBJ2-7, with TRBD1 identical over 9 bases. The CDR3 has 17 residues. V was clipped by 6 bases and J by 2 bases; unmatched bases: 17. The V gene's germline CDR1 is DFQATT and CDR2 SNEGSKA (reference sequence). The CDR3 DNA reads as TGCAGTGCCGAGACAGGGGGTGGTCTCTCATCGACCTACGAGCAGTACTTC. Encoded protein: CSAETGGGLSSTYEQYF.

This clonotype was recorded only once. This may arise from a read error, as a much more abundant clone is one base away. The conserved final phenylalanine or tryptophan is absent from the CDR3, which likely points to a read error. In DNA, the CDR3 is TGCGCCAGCAGTGATAGGGGCCCGGGCGAGCAGTACTAC. Its protein product is CASSDRGPGEQYY. This chain joins TRBV10-1 and TRBJ2-7; weak D call: TRBD1 (5 bases). This CDR3 has 13 residues. V lost 3 bases, J lost 6 bases, and 12 bases lay in between. Germline CDR1 and CDR2: WNHNN and SYGVQD (reference sequence).

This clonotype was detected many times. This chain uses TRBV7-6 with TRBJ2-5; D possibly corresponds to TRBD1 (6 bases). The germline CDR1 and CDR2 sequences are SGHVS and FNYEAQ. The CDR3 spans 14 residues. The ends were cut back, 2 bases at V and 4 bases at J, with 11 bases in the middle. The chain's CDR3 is CASSLKGHTETQYF. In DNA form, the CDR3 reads TGTGCCAGCAGCTTAAAGGGACACACAGAGACCCAGTACTTC.

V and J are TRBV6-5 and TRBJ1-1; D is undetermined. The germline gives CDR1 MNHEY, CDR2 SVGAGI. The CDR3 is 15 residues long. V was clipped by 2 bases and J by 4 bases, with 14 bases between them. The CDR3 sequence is CASSYGEYRSTEAFF. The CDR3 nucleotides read TGTGCCAGCAGTTACGGAGAATACAGAAGCACTGAAGCTTTCTTT.

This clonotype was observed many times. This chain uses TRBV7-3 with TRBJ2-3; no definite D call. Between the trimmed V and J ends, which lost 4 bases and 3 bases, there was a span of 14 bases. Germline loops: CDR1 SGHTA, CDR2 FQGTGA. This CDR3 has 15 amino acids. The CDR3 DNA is TGTGCCAGCAGCTCATGGGAAATATGGACAGATACGCAGTATTTT. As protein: CASSSWEIWTDTQYF.

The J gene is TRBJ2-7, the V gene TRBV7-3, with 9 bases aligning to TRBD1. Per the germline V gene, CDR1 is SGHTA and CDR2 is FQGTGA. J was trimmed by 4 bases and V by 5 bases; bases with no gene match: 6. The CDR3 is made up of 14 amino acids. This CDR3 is CASSAAGQGYEQYF. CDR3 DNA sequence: TGTGCCAGCAGCGCTGCCGGACAGGGGTACGAGCAGTACTTC.

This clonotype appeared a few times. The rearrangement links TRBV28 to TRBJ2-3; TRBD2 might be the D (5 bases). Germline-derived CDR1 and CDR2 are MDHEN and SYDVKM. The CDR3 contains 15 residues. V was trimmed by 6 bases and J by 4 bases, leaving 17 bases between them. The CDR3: CASSSSDRGSDTQYF. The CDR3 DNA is TGTGCCAGCAGCTCCTCCGACCGGGGATCAGATACGCAGTATTTT.

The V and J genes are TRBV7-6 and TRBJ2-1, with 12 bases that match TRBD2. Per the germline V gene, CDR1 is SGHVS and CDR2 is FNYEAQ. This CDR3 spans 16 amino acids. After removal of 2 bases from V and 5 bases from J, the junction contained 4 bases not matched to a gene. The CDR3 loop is CASSLSASGRDNEQFF. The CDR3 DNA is TGTGCCAGCAGCTTATCGGCTAGCGGGAGGGACAATGAGCAGTTCTTC.

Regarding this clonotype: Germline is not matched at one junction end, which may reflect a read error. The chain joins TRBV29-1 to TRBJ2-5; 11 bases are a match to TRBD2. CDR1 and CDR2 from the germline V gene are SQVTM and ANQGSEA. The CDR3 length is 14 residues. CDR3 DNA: TGCAGCGTGGAAGAACTAGCGGGAGTGGAGACCCAGTACTTC. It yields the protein CSVEELAGVETQYF. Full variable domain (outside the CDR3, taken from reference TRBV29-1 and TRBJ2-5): SAVISQKPSRDICQRGTSLTIQCQVDSQVTMMFWYRQQPGQSLTLIATANQGSEATYESGFVIDKFPISRPNLTFSTLTVSNMSPEDSSIYLCSVEELAGVETQYFGPGTRLLVL.

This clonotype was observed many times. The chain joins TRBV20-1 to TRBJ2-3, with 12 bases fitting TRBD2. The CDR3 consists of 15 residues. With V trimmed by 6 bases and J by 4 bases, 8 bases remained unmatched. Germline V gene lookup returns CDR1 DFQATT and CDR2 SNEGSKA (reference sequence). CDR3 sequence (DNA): TGCAGTGCAACCGGACTAGCGGGATTATCAGATACGCAGTATTTT. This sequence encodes CSATGLAGLSDTQYF.